This TCR beta chain was observed in a study of follicular helper T cells after annual influenza vaccination. Time point in this sample: 2014-2015 season, 7 days after vaccination. Donors were community-dwelling with no influenza vaccine in the prior 6 months. Germline-derived CDR1 and CDR2 are KGHSH and LQKENI. Unmatched junction bases numbered 5, after V lost 4 bases and J lost 6 bases. This CDR3 spans 13 amino acids. Worth noting for this clone: Its antigen remains unknown.

TCRdb's copy holds only in-frame clones and misses some; the assay was immunoSEQ multiplex PCR. The table shows roughly 7,700 clones, with less than 85% occurring only once. Overall study findings and caveats: Productive TCRB sequences came from only roughly 8.5-23% of cells. Change in circulating plasmablasts correlated with ICOS+CD38+ cTfh clonality change.

The chain joins TRBV18 to TRBJ2-7, with 8 bases identical to TRBD2. This clonotype originated in an adult who received the influenza vaccine. The sample in question was CXCR5+ CD38- circulating T follicular helper cells from blood, obtained 7 days after influenza vaccination. Subset defined: circulating Tfh, non-naive CD4+CXCR5+PD-1+ (ICOS+CD38+ or ICOS-CD38-). The CDR3 sequence: CASSLYREGEQYF. CDR3 DNA: TGTGCCAGCTCACTGTATCGGGAGGGCGAGCAGTACTTC.